These T cell receptor beta chains were read from a single sample in a study of cytomegalovirus exposure and HLA in healthy donors. Only in-frame clones appear in the TCRdb table, and some are missing; sequencing was by immunoSEQ multiplex PCR. The table records some 150,000 clones, around 60% of them present only once. Material: PBMCs. The receptors stem from a woman in her sixties in good health and CMV-seropositive. Both conserved end residues are part of each CDR3. A D gene is named only where the DNA matches it firmly. Size tells how often a clone was seen (once, few, many) or the class of an expanded clone, and some rows leave it out.

size: NA
length: 14
D: NA
V: TRBV30
J: TRBJ2-5
DNA: TGTGCCTGGAGTAGGGGGGGACCTCAAGAGACCCAGTACTTC
CDR3: CAWSRGGPQETQYF

size: NA
length: 18
D: TRBD1
V: TRBV10-1
J: TRBJ2-5
DNA: TGCGCCAGCAGTGAGACAGAAACGACAGGGGGCGCGGAAGAGACCCAGTACTTC
CDR3: CASSETETTGGAEETQYF

size: NA
length: 17
D: NA
V: TRBV5-6
J: TRBJ2-3
DNA: TGTGCCAGCAGCTCCTTGTTAGGCGGAGGGGGCGCAGATACGCAGTATTTT
CDR3: CASSSLLGGGGADTQYF

size: once
length: 14
D: NA
V: TRBV10-3
J: TRBJ2-5
DNA: TGTGCCATCAGTGAAAGGGGGGGGGAAGAGACCCAGTACTTC
CDR3: CAISERGGEETQYF

size: NA
length: 12
D: NA
V: TRBV2
J: TRBJ1-2
DNA: TGTGCCAGCAGTGGAAGTAATAGGGGTTACACCTTC
CDR3: CASSGSNRGYTF

size: NA
length: 14
D: TRBD1
V: TRBV2
J: TRBJ2-3
DNA: TGTGCCAGCAGGACGACAGGGGGCACAGATACGCAGTATTTT
CDR3: CASRTTGGTDTQYF

size: NA
length: 16
D: NA
V: TRBV27
J: TRBJ2-3
DNA: TGTGCCAGCAGTTTATCCGCCAGCGGCGACACAGATACGCAGTATTTT
CDR3: CASSLSASGDTDTQYF

size: few
length: 15
D: TRBD2
V: TRBV7-9
J: TRBJ2-1
DNA: TGTGCCAGCAGCCGACTAGCGGGAGGCCCCAATGAGCAGTTCTTC
CDR3: CASSRLAGGPNEQFF

size: NA
length: 13
D: TRBD1
V: TRBV10-3
J: TRBJ1-5
DNA: TGTGCCATCAGACCGGACAGGGATCAGCCCCAGCATTTT
CDR3: CAIRPDRDQPQHF

size: NA
length: 14
D: NA
V: TRBV19
J: TRBJ2-6
DNA: TGTGCCACCGACTCCACATCTGGGGCCAACGTCCTGACTTTC
CDR3: CATDSTSGANVLTF

size: few
length: 16
D: TRBD2
V: TRBV5-1
J: TRBJ2-3
DNA: TGCGCCAGCAGCTTGGGGTTAGCGGGAGTCGGAGATACGCAGTATTTT
CDR3: CASSLGLAGVGDTQYF

size: NA
length: 16
D: NA
V: TRBV28
J: TRBJ2-7
DNA: TGTGCCAGCAGTTTTGGGGCGGGAACCCCAACCTACGAGCAGTACTTC
CDR3: CASSFGAGTPTYEQYF

size: NA
length: 12
D: NA
V: TRBV11-2
J: TRBJ2-1
DNA: TGTGCCAGCAGCTTAGCAGGGAATGAGCAGTTCTTC
CDR3: CASSLAGNEQFF

size: NA
length: 15
D: TRBD1
V: TRBV9
J: TRBJ1-2
DNA: TGTGCCAGCAGCCCTCGGACAGGGGGCGCGCATGGCCACACCTTC
CDR3: CASSPRTGGAHGHTF

size: NA
length: 14
D: NA
V: TRBV5-3
J: TRBJ2-5
DNA: TGTGCCAGAAGGGATTGGACGGGAGAAGAGACCCAGTACTTC
CDR3: CARRDWTGEETQYF

size: NA
length: 13
D: NA
V: TRBV27
J: TRBJ1-5
DNA: TGTGCCAGCAGTTTAAGCAGGAATCAGCCCCAGCATTTT
CDR3: CASSLSRNQPQHF

size: NA
length: 15
D: TRBD1
V: TRBV30
J: TRBJ1-4
DNA: TGTGCCTGGAGTGCCACAACAGGGGGGAATGAAAAACTGTTTTTT
CDR3: CAWSATTGGNEKLFF

size: once
length: 15
D: TRBD1
V: TRBV2
J: TRBJ2-7
DNA: TGTGCCAGCAGGCGGTGGGGACAGGGGGCGTCGGAGCAGTACTTC
CDR3: CASRRWGQGASEQYF

size: NA
length: 16
D: NA
V: TRBV5-8
J: TRBJ2-1
DNA: TGTGCCAGCAGCTTGGTTGGGATGCGGGTCGGCAATGAGCAGTTCTTC
CDR3: CASSLVGMRVGNEQFF

size: NA
length: 13
D: TRBD2
V: TRBV11-3
J: TRBJ2-5
DNA: TGTGCCAGCAGCTTAGAGGGCGGGGGGACCCAGTACTTC
CDR3: CASSLEGGGTQYF

size: NA
length: 13
D: TRBD2
V: TRBV14
J: TRBJ2-1
DNA: TGTGCCAGCAGCCAAGGTCTAGCGGGGCAGCAGTTCTTC
CDR3: CASSQGLAGQQFF

size: NA
length: 14
D: NA
V: TRBV5-4
J: TRBJ2-3
DNA: TGTGCCAGCAGCATAGGGACTAGCACAGATACGCAGTATTTT
CDR3: CASSIGTSTDTQYF

size: NA
length: 16
D: NA
V: TRBV7-2
J: TRBJ2-1
DNA: TGTGCCAGCAGCTTAACCCCGGGGAGTGGTTATAATGAGCAGTTCTTC
CDR3: CASSLTPGSGYNEQFF

size: NA
length: 17
D: NA
V: TRBV19
J: TRBJ2-6
DNA: TGTGCCAGTAGCGCTCCTCCAGGGGTCTCTGGGGCCAACGTCCTGACTTTC
CDR3: CASSAPPGVSGANVLTF

size: NA
length: 15
D: NA
V: TRBV15
J: TRBJ2-1
DNA: TGTGCCACCAGCAGAGGAGTATCACTAGAGAATGAGCAGTTCTTC
CDR3: CATSRGVSLENEQFF

size: NA
length: 17
D: TRBD2
V: TRBV28
J: TRBJ2-2
DNA: TGTGCCAGCAGTTGGCGACTAGCGGGAGGGCTCAGCGGGGAGCTGTTTTTT
CDR3: CASSWRLAGGLSGELFF

size: NA
length: 12
D: NA
V: TRBV28
J: TRBJ1-2
DNA: TGTGCCAGCAGTACAGGCCCCACTGGCTACACCTTC
CDR3: CASSTGPTGYTF

size: NA
length: 15
D: TRBD1
V: TRBV15
J: TRBJ1-5
DNA: TGTGCCACCAGCTCCTTAGGGGGCGGCAATCAGCCCCAGCATTTT
CDR3: CATSSLGGGNQPQHF

size: NA
length: 15
D: TRBD1
V: TRBV28
J: TRBJ1-2
DNA: TGTGCCAGCACCTCTCCGACAGGGGGTCACTATGGCTACACCTTC
CDR3: CASTSPTGGHYGYTF

size: NA
length: 15
D: NA
V: TRBV28
J: TRBJ1-4
DNA: TGTGCCAGCAGTTTATTCGGTGCAACTAATGAAAAACTGTTTTTT
CDR3: CASSLFGATNEKLFF

size: NA
length: 15
D: TRBD1
V: TRBV4-1
J: TRBJ2-7
DNA: TGCGCCAGCAGCCAAACCCAGGGGGCCCCTTACGAGCAGTACTTC
CDR3: CASSQTQGAPYEQYF

size: NA
length: 16
D: TRBD2
V: TRBV6-5
J: TRBJ2-3
DNA: TGTGCCAGCAGTTACTCGATGGGACTATTCACAGATACGCAGTATTTT
CDR3: CASSYSMGLFTDTQYF

size: NA
length: 11
D: NA
V: TRBV4-2
J: TRBJ2-7
DNA: TGTGCCAGCAGCCAAGATAGCGAGCAGTACTTC
CDR3: CASSQDSEQYF

size: few
length: 13
D: TRBD1
V: TRBV30
J: TRBJ1-2
DNA: TGTGCCCGAATCAGACAGGGGACCTATGGCTACACCTTC
CDR3: CARIRQGTYGYTF

size: NA
length: 17
D: TRBD1
V: TRBV19
J: TRBJ1-1
DNA: TGTGCCAGTAGTCGCGGGGGTGGGACAGGAGGGAACACTGAAGCTTTCTTT
CDR3: CASSRGGGTGGNTEAFF

size: once
length: 15
D: TRBD2
V: TRBV4-3
J: TRBJ2-1
DNA: TGCGCCAGCAGCCTCCAAGCGGGATTCGACAATGAGCAGTTCTTC
CDR3: CASSLQAGFDNEQFF

size: NA
length: 17
D: TRBD2
V: TRBV10-3
J: TRBJ2-1
DNA: TGTGCCATCAGTCCTGGGGGGATTAGCGGGAGTTACAATGAGCAGTTCTTC
CDR3: CAISPGGISGSYNEQFF

size: NA
length: 15
D: NA
V: TRBV30
J: TRBJ1-2
DNA: TGTGCCGGGGAATTAGGGACACGACAAAACTATGGCTACACCTTC
CDR3: CAGELGTRQNYGYTF

size: NA
length: 13
D: NA
V: TRBV7-9
J: TRBJ2-7
DNA: TGTGCCAGCAGTCCCCCGGGGAGTTACGAGCAGTACTTC
CDR3: CASSPPGSYEQYF

size: few
length: 15
D: NA
V: TRBV19
J: TRBJ1-2
DNA: TGTGCCAGTAGTATCGCAGGGATGGGTAACTATGGCTACACCTTC
CDR3: CASSIAGMGNYGYTF

size: NA
length: 16
D: TRBD2
V: TRBV7-2
J: TRBJ2-2
DNA: TGTGCCAGCAGCTTGGGCGGGGGGCTCTACACCGGGGAGCTGTTTTTT
CDR3: CASSLGGGLYTGELFF

size: NA
length: 16
D: TRBD2
V: TRBV15
J: TRBJ2-1
DNA: TGTGCCACCAGCAGCGGGAGGGGGACATCCTACAATGAGCAGTTCTTC
CDR3: CATSSGRGTSYNEQFF

size: NA
length: 15
D: TRBD2
V: TRBV7-2
J: TRBJ2-1
DNA: TGTGCCAGCAGCTTAGGGGCTAGCGGGAGGAATGAGCAGTTCTTC
CDR3: CASSLGASGRNEQFF

size: NA
length: 17
D: TRBD2
V: TRBV5-1
J: TRBJ2-1
DNA: TGCGCCAGCAGCCCCCGGCCCCCCGGGACTAGCGACAATGAGCAGTTCTTC
CDR3: CASSPRPPGTSDNEQFF

size: NA
length: 14
D: TRBD1
V: TRBV19
J: TRBJ1-1
DNA: TGTGCCAGTAGTACGACAGGGGACCCCACTGAAGCTTTCTTT
CDR3: CASSTTGDPTEAFF